This T cell receptor (beta chain) was identified in a study of Ad26.COV2.S vaccination and SARS-CoV-2 variants. Study in general: Ad26.COV2.S, an intramuscular injection, was given once or twice 56 days apart. General study points: A substantial breadth of spike-specific CD8+ and CD4+ T cell responses after vaccination has been reported. Vaccine recipients surpassed placebo recipients in spike-specific TCR breadth. It was found that vaccine and placebo recipients had similar non-spike TCR breadth.

V dropped 7 bases and J dropped 6 bases, with 16 bases sitting between them. Germline-derived CDR1 and CDR2 are SGHRS and YFSETQ. The CDR3 is 13 residues long. The treatment: about 20 received Ad26.COV2.S at low or high dose, single or two shots; a few received placebo; per-sample allocation not given. Each sample was drawn 63 days after the first injection (of vaccine or placebo). Method: immunoSEQ multiplex PCR; TCRdb's copy keeps in-frame clones and lacks some. The data contain approximately 280,000 clones, around 87% of them singletons. This clone was seen a single time. Its target is unknown. The chain is built from TRBV5-1 and TRBJ2-5, with D uncertain. Specimen: peripheral blood, collected in a trial of Ad26.COV2.S vaccine versus placebo. This TCR was recovered from a person aged 18-65 years who received the Ad26.COV2.S COVID-19 vaccine or a placebo. The DNA for the CDR3 is TGCGCCAGCGGAAAGCTCGATATGAAGACCCAGTACTTC. Protein sequence: CASGKLDMKTQYF.